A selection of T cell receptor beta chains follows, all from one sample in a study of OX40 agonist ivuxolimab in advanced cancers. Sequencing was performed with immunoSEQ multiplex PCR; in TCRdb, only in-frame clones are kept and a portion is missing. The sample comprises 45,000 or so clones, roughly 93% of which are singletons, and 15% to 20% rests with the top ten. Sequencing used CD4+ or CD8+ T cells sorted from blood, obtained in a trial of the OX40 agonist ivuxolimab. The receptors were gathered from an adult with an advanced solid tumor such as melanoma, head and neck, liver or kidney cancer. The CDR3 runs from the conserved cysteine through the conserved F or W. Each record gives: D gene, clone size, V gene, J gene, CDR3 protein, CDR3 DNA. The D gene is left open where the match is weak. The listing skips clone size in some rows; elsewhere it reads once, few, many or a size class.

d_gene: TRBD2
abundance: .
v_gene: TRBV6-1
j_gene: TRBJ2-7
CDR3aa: CASRLAGGNYEQYF
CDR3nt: TGTGCCAGCAGGTTAGCGGGAGGAAACTACGAGCAGTACTTC

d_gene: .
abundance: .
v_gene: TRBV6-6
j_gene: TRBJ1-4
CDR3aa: CASSYSRQFNEKLFF
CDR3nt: TGTGCCAGCAGTTACTCCCGACAGTTTAATGAAAAACTGTTTTTT

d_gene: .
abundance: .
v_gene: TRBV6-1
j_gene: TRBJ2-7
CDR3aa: CAGQRGYEQYF
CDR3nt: TGTGCCGGTCAGAGGGGCTACGAGCAGTACTTC

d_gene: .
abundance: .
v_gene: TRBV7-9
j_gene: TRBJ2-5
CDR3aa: CASSLRLGGATETQYF
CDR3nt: TGTGCCAGCAGCTTAAGGCTTGGTGGGGCGACGGAGACCCAGTACTTC

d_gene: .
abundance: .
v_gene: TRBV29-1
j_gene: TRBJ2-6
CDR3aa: CSAKGEGANVLTF
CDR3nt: TGCAGCGCAAAGGGTGAAGGGGCCAACGTCCTGACTTTC

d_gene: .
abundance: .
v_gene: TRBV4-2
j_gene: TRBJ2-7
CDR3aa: CASSQGYSRTYEQYF
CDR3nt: TGTGCCAGCAGCCAAGGTTATAGCAGGACCTACGAGCAGTACTTC

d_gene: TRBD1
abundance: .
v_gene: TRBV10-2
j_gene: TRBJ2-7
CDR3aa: CASSTGTASYEQYF
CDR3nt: TGCGCCAGCAGCACCGGGACAGCTTCCTACGAGCAGTACTTC

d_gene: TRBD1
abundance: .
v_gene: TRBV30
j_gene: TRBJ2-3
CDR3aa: CAWSLGQGTDTQYF
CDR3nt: TGTGCCTGGAGTCTGGGACAGGGCACAGATACGCAGTATTTT

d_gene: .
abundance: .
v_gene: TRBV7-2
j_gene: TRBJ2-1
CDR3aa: CASGPVGSSYNEQFF
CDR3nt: TGTGCCAGCGGCCCGGTTGGTAGCTCCTACAATGAGCAGTTCTTC

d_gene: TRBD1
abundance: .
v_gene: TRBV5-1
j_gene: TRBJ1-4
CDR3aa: CASSQDRGKLFF
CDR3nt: TGCGCCAGCAGCCAGGACAGGGGCAAACTGTTTTTT

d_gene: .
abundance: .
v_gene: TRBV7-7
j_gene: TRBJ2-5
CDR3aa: CASSLASGHETQYF
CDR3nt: TGTGCTAGCAGCTTAGCTTCCGGGCATGAGACCCAGTACTTC

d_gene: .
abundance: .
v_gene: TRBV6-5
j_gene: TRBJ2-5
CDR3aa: CASSYRIRDQYF
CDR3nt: TGTGCCAGCAGTTACCGGATAAGAGACCAGTACTTC

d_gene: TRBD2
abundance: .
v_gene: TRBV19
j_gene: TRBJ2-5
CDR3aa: CASSIDHLGLAEETQYF
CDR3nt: TGTGCCAGTAGTATAGATCATCTAGGACTAGCGGAAGAGACCCAGTACTTC

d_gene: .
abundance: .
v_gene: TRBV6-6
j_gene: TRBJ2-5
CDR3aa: CASSRGVYETQYF
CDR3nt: TGTGCCAGCAGTAGGGGAGTTTATGAGACCCAGTACTTC

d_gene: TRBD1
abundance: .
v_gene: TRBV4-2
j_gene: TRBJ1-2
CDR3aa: CASSQTPGQGEWSYGYTF
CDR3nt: TGTGCCAGCAGCCAAACTCCGGGACAGGGAGAGTGGAGCTATGGCTACACCTTC

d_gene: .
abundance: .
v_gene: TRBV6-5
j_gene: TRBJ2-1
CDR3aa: CASSVNYNEQFF
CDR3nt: TGTGCCAGCAGTGTAAACTACAATGAGCAGTTCTTC

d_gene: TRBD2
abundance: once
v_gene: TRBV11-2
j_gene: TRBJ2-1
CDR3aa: CASSPGLAGLNEQFF
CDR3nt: TGTGCCAGCAGCCCAGGTTTAGCGGGGCTCAATGAGCAGTTCTTC

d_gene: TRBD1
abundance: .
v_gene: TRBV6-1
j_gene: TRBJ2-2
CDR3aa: CASEEKGGAGELFF
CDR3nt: TGTGCCAGCGAAGAGAAAGGGGGCGCCGGGGAGCTGTTTTTT

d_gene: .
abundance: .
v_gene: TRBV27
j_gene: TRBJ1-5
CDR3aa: CASSTEWGSNQPQHF
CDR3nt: TGTGCCAGCAGCACCGAATGGGGTAGCAATCAGCCCCAGCATTTT

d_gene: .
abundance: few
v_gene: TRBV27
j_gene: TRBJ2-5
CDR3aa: CASSPEMGGQETQYF
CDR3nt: TGTGCCAGCAGCCCCGAAATGGGGGGCCAAGAGACCCAGTACTTC

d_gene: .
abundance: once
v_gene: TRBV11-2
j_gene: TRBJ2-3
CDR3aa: CASSFTDTQYF
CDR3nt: TGTGCCAGCAGCTTTACAGATACGCAGTATTTT

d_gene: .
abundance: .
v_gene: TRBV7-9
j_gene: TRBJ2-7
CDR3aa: CAASALGQHEQYF
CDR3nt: TGTGCCGCGAGCGCCCTGGGGCAGCACGAGCAGTACTTC

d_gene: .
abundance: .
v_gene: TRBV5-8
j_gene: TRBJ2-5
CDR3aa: CASSFGQTGETQYF
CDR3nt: TGTGCCAGCAGCTTCGGACAGACTGGAGAGACCCAGTACTTC

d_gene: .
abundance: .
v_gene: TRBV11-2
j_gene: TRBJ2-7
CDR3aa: CASSLGLGYEQYF
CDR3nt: TGTGCCAGCAGCTTGGGGTTGGGCTACGAGCAGTACTTC

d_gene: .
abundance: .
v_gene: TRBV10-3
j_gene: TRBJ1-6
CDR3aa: CAISAGGGYSPLHF
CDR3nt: TGTGCCATCAGTGCCGGGGGGGGGTATTCACCCCTCCACTTT

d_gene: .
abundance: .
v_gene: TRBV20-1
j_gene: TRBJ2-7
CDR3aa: CSAIAGYEQYF
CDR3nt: TGCAGTGCTATAGCCGGCTACGAGCAGTACTTC

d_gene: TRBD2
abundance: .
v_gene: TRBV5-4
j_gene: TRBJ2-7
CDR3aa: CASSLVLAGAPYEQYF
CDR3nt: TGTGCCAGCAGCTTGGTACTAGCGGGGGCGCCCTACGAGCAGTACTTC

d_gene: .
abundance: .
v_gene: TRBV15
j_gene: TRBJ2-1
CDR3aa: CATSSLGLAAVGNEQFF
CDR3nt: TGTGCCACCAGCAGTTTAGGTTTGGCCGCAGTGGGCAATGAGCAGTTCTTC

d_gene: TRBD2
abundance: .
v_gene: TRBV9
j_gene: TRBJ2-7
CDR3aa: CASSVGTSGFYEQYF
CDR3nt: TGTGCCAGCAGCGTAGGGACTAGCGGTTTCTACGAGCAGTACTTC

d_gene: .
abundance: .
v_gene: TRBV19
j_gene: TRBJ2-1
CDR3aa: CASSIYGGGDNEQFF
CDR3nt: TGTGCCAGTAGTATTTACGGGGGAGGCGACAATGAGCAGTTCTTC

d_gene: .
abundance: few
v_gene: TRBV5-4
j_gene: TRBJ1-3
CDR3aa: CASSFAGRGNTIYF
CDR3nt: TGTGCCAGCAGCTTCGCAGGAAGGGGAAACACCATATATTTT

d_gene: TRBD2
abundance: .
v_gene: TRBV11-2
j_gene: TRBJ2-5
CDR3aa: CASSLGSSGETQYF
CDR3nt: TGTGCCAGCAGCTTAGGGTCTAGCGGCGAGACCCAGTACTTC

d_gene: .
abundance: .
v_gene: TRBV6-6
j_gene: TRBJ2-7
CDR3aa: CASTQGWGESYEQYF
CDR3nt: TGTGCCAGCACCCAGGGGTGGGGGGAGTCCTACGAGCAGTACTTC

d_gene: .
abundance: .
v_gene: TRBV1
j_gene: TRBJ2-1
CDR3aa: CTSARGGSGRYNEQFF
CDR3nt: TGCACCAGCGCCCGGGGAGGGAGCGGGAGGTACAATGAGCAGTTCTTC

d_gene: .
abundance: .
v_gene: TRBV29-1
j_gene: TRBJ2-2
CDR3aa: CSVGGSGELFF
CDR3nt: TGCAGCGTAGGTGGGAGCGGGGAGCTGTTTTTT

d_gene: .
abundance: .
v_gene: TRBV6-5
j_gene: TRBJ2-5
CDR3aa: CASSYAAPVRGETQYF
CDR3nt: TGTGCCAGCAGTTACGCGGCCCCGGTCAGAGGAGAGACCCAGTACTTC

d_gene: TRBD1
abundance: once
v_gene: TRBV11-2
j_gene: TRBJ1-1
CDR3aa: CASSTDVGQAREAFF
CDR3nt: TGTGCCAGCAGCACGGACGTAGGACAGGCTCGCGAAGCTTTCTTT